Sequencing of this T cell receptor beta chain was carried out in a study of beta chain features in type 1 diabetes listed by TCRdb under 2018. For the study in its entirety: Mean age, gender distribution, total cell number and subset yield were not different between patients and healthy donors. A total of roughly 100 million sorted cells were examined across all samples, and the number of cells per subset was strongly correlated with RNA yield. Regulatory and stem cell-like memory subsets were isolated from only 8 patients and roughly 8 healthy donors, whereas naive and central memory subsets came from all 28 donors. The study compared TCRB repertoires of sorted circulating CD4+ T cell subsets between recently diagnosed type 1 diabetes patients and matched healthy donors.

Trimmed from V: 1 base; trimmed from J: 0 bases; junction bases lacking a gene match: 6. The germline V gene (reference sequence) provides CDR1 GTSNPN and CDR2 SVGIG. Measured from the cysteine to the phenylalanine, the CDR3 is 15 residues long. Only the CDR3 DNA is retained, 45 bases long and in frame from the first base. The full study reports these points: Sequencing cDNA rather than genomic DNA could over-represent highly expressing activated cells, although activation and CD3 levels did not differ between groups. A moderate but significant shortening of TCRB CDR3 length was observed in type 1 diabetes patients in all four CD4+ subsets. The naive, central memory and regulatory TCRB repertoires appeared to resemble one another more closely among patients than among healthy donors. Patients with type 1 diabetes made fewer insertions and deleted more nucleotides at VDJ recombination sites, implying thymic rearrangement abnormalities. PCR may preferentially amplify shorter templates, but because patient and control samples were amplified and corrected together, any resulting skew would affect both groups equally. Because the HLA sub-analyses included only small numbers of individuals, any influence of HLA type on TCRB rearrangement was left unresolved.

A note on this clone: The antigen this receptor binds is unknown. Base qualities are missing; no much larger clone stands one base away.

The entire isolated RNA was reverse transcribed using the High Capacity cDNA Reverse Transcription Kit, and thus expressed TCRB transcripts were sequenced. Deep immunoSEQ sequencing was performed on naive, central memory and regulatory T cell samples, with an average of roughly 3.5 million total reads per sample. Sorted cells were lysed in RLT buffer and RNA was extracted with DNase-treated RNeasy Micro or Mini kits, depending on cell number. Each cell subset was processed separately to prevent cross-contamination, with patient and healthy donor samples processed together. The immunoSEQ multiplex PCR was used to amplify TCRB sequences from cDNA, yielding 87-bp fragments that span the CDR3 region. The amplicons were sequenced using the Illumina HiSeq platform. The published analysis was carried out like this. Synthetic template baselines were used to correct PCR bias computationally, reads within Hamming distance 2 were collapsed, and singletons that could not be merged were discarded. Reads were aligned against IMGT so that V, D and J genes, CDR3 length and insertions or deletions at six rearrangement sites could be assigned. Within each subset, clonotype counts were normalized to the number of sorted cells before true diversity and Gini coefficients were calculated with the tcR R package. Repertoire sharing was quantified using the overlap coefficient calculated on TCRB nucleotide sequences. As a proxy for the pre-selection repertoire, out-of-frame TCRB sequences from naive cells were analyzed. Imported from immuneACCESS, the table was reduced by TCRdb to in-frame sequences with V and J called. These copies leave out some clones; in studies compared against another copy, an unresolved V gene accounts for under half, and the cause of the remainder is not known. The V and J calls and clone size are taken from that table; D and trimming were inferred from the DNA. This sample gives about 620,000 clones in total; roughly a sixth of them show up just once. The ten largest make up around 0.1% of the sample.

Each donor gave one peripheral blood draw, roughly 110 mL on average, collected into heparinised tubes. Using a panel that included CD45RO, CCR7, CD25, CD127, CD95 and CD27, naive, central memory, regulatory and stem cell-like memory CD4+ T cells were sorted on a BD FACSAria II. A purity above 95% was achieved for all sorted populations. PBMCs were isolated right away by Lymphoprep density gradient centrifugation and were stained directly, without culture. To minimize batch effects, samples were stained and sorted in pairs, one healthy donor with one patient per experiment. Sample: naive CD4+ T cells from blood. The sample's cell subset or site label, decoded: true naive CD4+ T cells. This sequence uses TRBV30 and TRBJ2-7; TRBD1 matches 7 bases in the middle. The TCR was taken from a man younger than 35 in good health. The DNA sequence is given as TGTGCCTGGAGTGGGGACAGTTGGTACTCCTACGAGCAGTACTTC. This translates into CAWSGDSWYSYEQYF.